The 19 T cell receptor beta chains listed next were all sequenced from one sample in a study of human thymus T cells. Sequenced by immunoSEQ multiplex PCR; TCRdb stores in-frame clones only, minus some. The repertoire holds about 50,000 clones, with about 95% as singletons. The material sequenced was blood. The receptors derive from a girl less than two years old with a congenital heart defect but otherwise immunologically healthy.

The CDR3 bases are TGTGCCAGCAGTTCGCTAGCGGGAGGGCCTCTCGGTGAGCAGTTCTTC. Translation: CASSSLAGGPLGEQFF. The chain employs TRBV6-5 and TRBJ2-1; 12 bases are a match to TRBD2. Germline CDR1 is MNHEY and CDR2 is SVGAGI. The CDR3 contains 16 residues. The trim removed 4 bases at V and 9 bases at J, leaving 10 bases unmatched.

This clone occurred a few times. The chain combines TRBV28 with TRBJ1-1; the D gene is possibly TRBD1 (5 bases). The CDR3 length is 15 residues. Trimming took off 7 bases at V and 1 base at J, with 16 bases between the two ends. The germline V gene encodes CDR1 MDHEN and CDR2 SYDVKM. The DNA for the CDR3 is TGTGCCAGCAAACCCATCGGGGGAGGGAACACTGAAGCTTTCTTT. It translates to CASKPIGGGNTEAFF.

The V gene is TRBV15, the J gene TRBJ2-1; TRBD2 agrees at 8 bases. V dropped 4 bases and J dropped 8; count of bases not matched to a gene: 4. The CDR3 spans 13 residues. The germline CDR1 and CDR2 sequences are LNHNV and YYDKDF (reference sequence). CDR3 amino acids: CATSKGLVDEQFF. CDR3 nucleotide sequence: TGTGCCACCAGCAAGGGACTAGTAGATGAGCAGTTCTTC. The entire variable domain, with the rest obtained from reference TRBV15 and TRBJ2-1, is as follows: DAMVIQNPRYQVTQFGKPVTLSCSQTLNHNVMYWYQQKSSQAPKLLFHYYDKDFNNEADTPDNFQSRRPNTSFCFLDIRSPGLGDTAMYLCATSKGLVDEQFFGPGTRLTVL.

The V call is TRBV19, the J call TRBJ1-2, with a weak D call TRBD1 (6 bases). CDR3 size: 15 residues. Deletions cut 3 bases from V and 4 bases from J, with 15 bases between. CDR1 is LNHDA and CDR2 is SQIVND in the germline V gene (reference sequence). CDR3 nucleotide sequence: TGTGCCAGTAGTATCCGGACAGCCCTTAGCTATGGCTACACCTTC. It codes for CASSIRTALSYGYTF.

V is TRBV12-5 and J is TRBJ2-1, with a weak D call TRBD2 (6 bases). This CDR3 comprises 14 residues. The ends were cut back, 0 bases at V and 9 bases at J, with 12 bases in the middle. Looked up from germline, CDR1 is LGHNT and CDR2 is FRNRAP. CDR3 nucleotide sequence: TGTGCTAGTGGTTTGGTCATCGGAGCGGGTGAGCAGTTCTTC. Its protein is CASGLVIGAGEQFF.

The V and J genes are TRBV12-5 and TRBJ2-7; unclear D gene. Per germline, CDR1 LGHNT and CDR2 FRNRAP. V was pared by 2 bases and J by 7 bases, with 9 bases between. This CDR3 region has 12 residues. CDR3 region: CASGLFRREQYF. The DNA for the CDR3 is TGTGCTAGTGGTTTGTTTCGTCGGGAGCAGTACTTC.

The V call is TRBV6-5, the J call TRBJ1-1, with 7 bases that match TRBD1. The CDR3 has 13 residues. V trimming: 6 bases; J trimming: 11 bases; junction bases outside the gene matches: 12. Germline values: CDR1 MNHEY, CDR2 SVGAGI. In nucleotides, the CDR3 is TGTGCCAGCAGCTCCACAGGGGCTGGGCGTGCTTTCTTT. Translated: CASSSTGAGRAFF.

The rearrangement joins TRBV19 to TRBJ2-1; 7 positions agree with TRBD2. The CDR3 totals 15 residues. Germline trimming cut 3 bases from V and 2 bases from J; bases unmatched to any gene: 4. In germline, CDR1 is LNHDA, CDR2 SQIVND (reference sequence). CDR3 in DNA: TGTGCCAGTAGTATGGGGGGGAGGACCTACAATGAGCAGTTCTTC. It encodes CASSMGGRTYNEQFF.

The gene calls are TRBV29-1 and TRBJ2-1; 9 bases align to TRBD1. The V segment lost 4 bases and the J segment 0 bases; nucleotides outside the gene matches: 4. Germline-derived CDR1 and CDR2 are SQVTM and ANQGSEA. The CDR3 extends over 15 amino acids. The CDR3 reads CSVVGQGSSYNEQFF. The CDR3 coding sequence is TGCAGCGTTGTCGGACAGGGGAGCTCCTACAATGAGCAGTTCTTC.

The gene calls are TRBV5-1 and TRBJ2-1, with 7 bases lining up with TRBD2. The trim removed 3 bases at V and 2 bases at J, leaving 2 bases unmatched. This CDR3 region has 14 residues. Per the germline V gene, CDR1 is SGHRS and CDR2 is YFSETQ. The CDR3 region has the DNA TGCGCCAGCAGCTACCGGGAGGCCTACAATGAGCAGTTCTTC. Its translation: CASSYREAYNEQFF.

The chain recombines TRBV7-2 with TRBJ2-5; perhaps TRBD1 as D (5 bases). The CDR3 covers 15 residues. V shed 1 base and J shed 9 bases, with 18 bases lying between them. Germline CDR1 and CDR2: SGHTA and FQGNSA. CDR3 in amino acids: CASSLGSSWGSAQYF. The CDR3 DNA reads as TGTGCCAGCAGCTTAGGTTCAAGCTGGGGCTCGGCCCAGTACTTC.

CDR3 bases: TGTGCTAGTGGTTTGGTAACGCCGGGACTAGCGGGAGCTAGCACAGATACGCAGTATTTT. It is translated as CASGLVTPGLAGASTDTQYF. This rearrangement joins TRBV12-5 to TRBJ2-3; TRBD2 matches 14 bases. From germline, CDR1 is LGHNT and CDR2 FRNRAP. This CDR3 region has 20 residues. Unmatched junction bases numbered 8, after V lost 0 bases and J lost 0 bases.

The chain recombines TRBV4-1 with TRBJ2-5, with D perhaps matching TRBD2 (6 bases). CDR1 is MGHRA, CDR2 YSYEKL, per germline. The CDR3 length is 17 residues. Trimming left V 1 base short and J 2 bases short, with 17 bases between. DNA of the CDR3: TGCGCCAGCAGCCAAGGGCTAGTCTCGGCGGGGCAAGAGACCCAGTACTTC. It translates to CASSQGLVSAGQETQYF.

The V gene is TRBV5-6, the J gene TRBJ2-7; 8 bases agree with TRBD2. This CDR3 is built from 15 residues. Germline V gene data show CDR1 as SGHDT and CDR2 as YYEEEE. Trimming removed 0 bases from V and 3 bases from J; junction bases left unmatched: 5. The CDR3: CASSLAASGHYEQYF. Written as DNA, the CDR3 is TGTGCCAGCAGCTTGGCCGCTAGCGGGCACTACGAGCAGTACTTC.

The chain is built from TRBV5-6 and TRBJ2-5; no clear D. Germline V gives CDR1 SGHDT, CDR2 YYEEEE. CDR3 size: 13 residues. V was shortened by 2 bases and J by 7 bases, with 12 bases between the two germline ends. The CDR3 nucleotides are TGTGCCAGCAGCTTAATCGGTGTGGGGACCCAGTACTTC. Encoded protein: CASSLIGVGTQYF.

The V call is TRBV27, the J call TRBJ1-2; 7 positions agree with TRBD1. The germline gives CDR1 MNHEY, CDR2 SMNVEV (reference sequence). Germline trimming cut 3 bases from V and 7 bases from J; bases unmatched to any gene: 8. The CDR3 loop spans 14 amino acids. The CDR3 nucleotides are TGTGCCAGCAGTTTTACAGGGGACGGTGGTGGCTACACCTTC. Amino acids: CASSFTGDGGGYTF.

The gene calls are TRBV5-6 and TRBJ2-3, with 12 bases lining up with TRBD2. The CDR3 is made up of 17 amino acids. V was pared by 0 bases and J by 8 bases, with 10 bases of the junction left unmatched. Germline CDR1 is SGHDT and CDR2 is YYEEEE. In nucleotides, the CDR3 is TGTGCCAGCAGCTTGGGACCTAGCGGGAGGGCCGATGGTACGCAGTATTTT. Translating it yields CASSLGPSGRADGTQYF.

The V gene is TRBV6-1, the J gene TRBJ2-7; D unresolved. The length of the CDR3 is 15 residues. Trimming cost V 3 bases and J 2 bases, with 14 bases left between them. The germline gives CDR1 MNHNS, CDR2 SASEGT. CDR3: CASSDRSYRTYEQYF. DNA for the CDR3: TGTGCCAGCAGTGACAGGTCGTACAGAACCTACGAGCAGTACTTC.

The chain combines TRBV27 with TRBJ2-3, with 10 bases aligning to TRBD2. The ends lost 6 bases at V and 5 bases at J; junction bases unmatched: 17. The V gene's germline CDR1 is MNHEY and CDR2 SMNVEV (reference sequence). CDR3 length: 18 amino acids. DNA for the CDR3: TGTGCCAGCAGACGCTTGGGCCTCAGCGGGAGGGCCGAAGATACGCAGTATTTT. As protein: CASRRLGLSGRAEDTQYF.